The clone carrying this T cell receptor beta chain turned up a few times. What it binds is unknown. This specimen comes from a study of T cell responses to AZD1222 COVID-19 vaccine. Study conclusions and caveats: Two doses of AZD1222 preceded a rise in Spike-specific TCR breadth and depth.

Profiled with immunoSEQ multiplex PCR; TCRdb holds only in-frame clones, not every one. The top ten hold 3% to 4% of the sample, which has about 110,000 clones, about 82% seen once. The CDR3 totals 15 residues. Unmatched junction bases numbered 9, after V lost 8 bases and J lost 0 bases. The germline CDR1 and CDR2 sequences are SEHNR and FQNEAQ (reference sequence). This sequence was found in an adult in good health. This specimen was peripheral blood, taken on day 0 of AZD1222 vaccination. The genes are TRBV7-9 and TRBJ1-1, with 7 nucleotides matching TRBD1. CDR3 DNA sequence: TGTGCCAGCGACCGTTGGGGACAGCTGAACACTGAAGCTTTCTTT. Translating it yields CASDRWGQLNTEAFF.